These 2 T cell receptor beta chains share one sample of origin, sequenced in a study of vaccination effects on CD4 cells after COVID-19. Produced via immunoSEQ multiplex PCR; TCRdb's table is partial and in-frame only. In the table there are roughly 48,000 clones, approximately 65% of which are singletons. Their cognate antigens are unknown. Following 10 days of culture, CD4+ T cells were isolated. The specimen was CD4+ T cells from PBMCs cultured without peptide, collected before COVID-19 vaccination. The receptors stem from a human donor who received a COVID-19 vaccine.

The chain employs TRBV15 and TRBJ2-3; D gene unclear. The germline V and J ends were trimmed by 1 base and 2 bases, with 10 bases remaining between them. Germline V gives CDR1 LNHNV, CDR2 YYDKDF (reference sequence). This CDR3 has 15 amino acids. CDR3 DNA sequence: TGTGCCACCAGCAGAGGGGCGGCAGACACAGATACGCAGTATTTT. It yields the protein CATSRGAADTDTQYF.

This sequence joins TRBV28 and TRBJ2-1; 7 nucleotides agree with TRBD2. This CDR3 has 15 residues. The germline V gene encodes CDR1 MDHEN and CDR2 SYDVKM. Trimming removed 4 bases from V and 3 bases from J; junction bases left unmatched: 6. The CDR3 reads CASSSGGIDYNEQFF. In DNA form, the CDR3 reads TGTGCCAGCAGTTCCGGGGGGATCGACTACAATGAGCAGTTCTTC.